The 17 T cell receptor beta chains given below trace back to one sample, sequenced in a study of CD8 T cells in Susac syndrome. An amount of RNA that ranged from 0.5 to 1 ug was reverse transcribed with random hexamers. TCRdb processed the immunoSEQ multiplex PCR reads anew with MiXCR; each CDR3 protein has one entry. The sample includes approximately 280,000 distinct CDR3 sequences, 70% to 90% of them seen just once. Sequencing was done on a sample of CD8+ T cells from PBMCs. The receptors originated from a human donor with multiple sclerosis.

The rearrangement links TRBV19 to TRBJ1-4, with D maybe TRBD1 (5 bases). V gave up 3 bases and J gave up 0 bases, with 14 bases separating them. This CDR3 has 17 residues. The germline V gene has CDR1 LNHDA and CDR2 SQIVND (reference sequence). In DNA form, the CDR3 reads TGTGCCAGTAGTATCCCGGGACGGAAAACAACTAATGAAAAACTGTTTTTT. Translated, it gives CASSIPGRKTTNEKLFF. Full variable domain (remainder filled in from reference TRBV19 and TRBJ1-4): DGGITQSPKYLFRKEGQNVTLSCEQNLNHDAMYWYRQDPGQGLRLIYYSQIVNDFQKGDIAEGYSVSREKKESFPLTVTSAQKNPTAFYLCASSIPGRKTTNEKLFFGSGTQLSVL.

The chain is built from TRBV4-1 and TRBJ1-4, with D maybe TRBD1 (5 bases). V was pared by 0 bases and J by 5 bases, with 13 bases between. The CDR3 is 16 residues long. CDR1 MGHRA and CDR2 YSYEKL come from the germline V gene. CDR3 sequence reads: CASSQERAGSNEKLFF. The CDR3 bases are TGCGCCAGCAGCCAAGAACGGGCAGGGTCGAATGAAAAACTGTTTTTT.

This sequence joins TRBV27 and TRBJ1-2, with D possibly being TRBD1 (6 bases). Trimming removed 5 bases from V and 0 bases from J, with 10 bases in between. This CDR3 comprises 14 residues. Germline CDR1 MNHEY, CDR2 SMNVEV (reference sequence). The CDR3 region is CASSAGHPNYGYTF. CDR3 sequence (DNA): TGTGCCAGCAGTGCGGGACACCCTAACTATGGCTACACCTTC.

V and J are TRBV19 and TRBJ2-7, with D possibly being TRBD2 (6 bases). Germline V gives CDR1 LNHDA, CDR2 SQIVND (reference sequence). The CDR3 consists of 13 residues. Between the trimmed V and J ends, which lost 8 bases and 2 bases, there was a span of 13 bases. Here the CDR3 reads CASAEGQTYEQYF. DNA for the CDR3: TGTGCCAGTGCGGAGGGGCAGACCTACGAGCAGTACTTC.

The chain combines TRBV6-1 with TRBJ2-5, with 13 bases lining up with TRBD2. V lost 2 bases, J lost 3 bases, and 3 bases stayed unmatched. This CDR3 contains 16 residues. The germline V gene encodes CDR1 MNHNS and CDR2 SASEGT. CDR3 DNA sequence: TGTGCCAGCAGTGAACCGACTAGCGGGAGGAAAGAGACCCAGTACTTC. Amino acid sequence: CASSEPTSGRKETQYF.

The chain combines TRBV6-2 or TRBV6-3 with TRBJ2-1, with unresolved D. The V and J ends lost 1 base and 7 bases respectively, with 8 bases between them. There are 13 residues in the CDR3. CDR1 is MNHEY and CDR2 is SVGEGT in the germline V gene. The CDR3 here is CASSYYLKNEQFF. CDR3 coding DNA: TGTGCCAGCAGTTACTATTTAAAAAATGAGCAGTTCTTC.

The chain has TRBV27 and TRBJ2-1; 13 bases align to TRBD2. The CDR3 consists of 16 residues. The J segment lost 10 bases and the V segment lost 5 bases, leaving 11 bases of the junction unmatched. Germline V gene data show CDR1 as MNHEY and CDR2 as SMNVEV (reference sequence). The CDR3 DNA reads as TGTGCCAGCAGTCTCGATGGGACTAGCGGGACCTTGGAGCAGTTCTTC. This gives the protein CASSLDGTSGTLEQFF.

The chain is built from TRBV2 and TRBJ2-5; unclear D gene. Germline V gene sequence: CDR1 SNHLY, CDR2 FYNNEI. This CDR3 region has 14 residues. The V and J ends lost 6 bases and 4 bases respectively, with 15 bases between them. CDR3 coding DNA: TGTGCCAGCAGGGGTGGACGTCCCCCAGAGACCCAGTACTTC. It encodes CASRGGRPPETQYF.

The CDR3 is CASSKGGQPQHF. In DNA, the CDR3 is TGTGCCAGCAGTAAGGGGGGACAGCCCCAGCATTTT. The V and J genes are TRBV12-3 or TRBV12-4 and TRBJ1-5, with a possible D match to TRBD1 (6 bases). The CDR3 loop spans 12 amino acids. Trimming stripped 5 bases from V and 7 bases from J, with 9 bases between.

This chain joins TRBV6-1 and TRBJ1-4, with D hard to call. The CDR3 sequence is 15 residues long. Trimming took off 3 bases at V and 0 bases at J, with 8 bases between the two ends. Germline values: CDR1 MNHNS, CDR2 SASEGT. This chain's CDR3 is CASSEFLTTNEKLFF. CDR3 DNA: TGTGCCAGCAGTGAGTTTTTAACAACTAATGAAAAACTGTTTTTT.

This clonotype was detected a few times. The CDR3 protein is CASSGRASGTQYF. The DNA for the CDR3 is TGTGCCAGCTCGGGACGTGCATCGGGTACGCAGTATTTT. This rearrangement joins TRBV25-1 to TRBJ2-3, with D perhaps TRBD1 or TRBD2 (5 bases each). The germline V gene has CDR1 MGHDK and CDR2 SYGVNS. CDR3 size: 13 residues. Between the trimmed V and J ends, which lost 8 bases and 8 bases, there was a span of 17 bases.

The J gene is TRBJ2-7, the V gene TRBV6-5; no reliable D call. The CDR3 runs 13 residues. From germline, CDR1 is MNHEY and CDR2 SVGAGI. V was pared by 5 bases and J by 1 base, with 9 bases between. The CDR3 is CASSSGMSYEQYF. The CDR3 nucleotides are TGTGCCAGCAGTAGTGGGATGTCCTACGAGCAGTACTTC.

The chain links TRBV27 to TRBJ2-5; no reliable D call. The ends were cut back, 4 bases at V and 6 bases at J, with 6 bases in the middle. The CDR3 is made up of 11 amino acids. The germline V gene has CDR1 MNHEY and CDR2 SMNVEV (reference sequence). CDR3 amino acids: CASSSGQTQYF. The CDR3 bases are TGTGCCAGCAGTTCCGGTCAGACCCAGTACTTC.

This rearrangement joins TRBV6-5 to TRBJ2-7, with 7 bases lining up with TRBD1. The germline V gene encodes CDR1 MNHEY and CDR2 SVGAGI. J was trimmed by 4 bases and V by 5 bases; bases with no gene match: 11. There are 15 residues in the CDR3. The CDR3 bases are TGTGCCAGCAGTACCCAAGGGACAGAGTTATACGAGCAGTACTTC. This translates into CASSTQGTELYEQYF.

The rearrangement links TRBV14 to TRBJ2-3, with a tentative D call TRBD2 (6 bases). Germline V gene lookup returns CDR1 SGHDN and CDR2 FVKESK. CDR3 length: 16 residues. V gave up 4 bases and J gave up 5 bases, with 19 bases separating them. CDR3 coding DNA: TGTGCCAGCAGCCCCCCCGCGGGACGGCCGGGAGATACGCAGTATTTT. Its protein is CASSPPAGRPGDTQYF.

This chain joins TRBV9 and TRBJ2-7, with unresolved D. CDR1 is SGDLS, CDR2 YYNGEE, per germline. Trimming took off 0 bases at V and 2 bases at J, with 9 bases between the two ends. The CDR3 is made up of 14 amino acids. In nucleotides, the CDR3 is TGTGCCAGCAGCGTAGTTGACGGTCCCTACGAGCAGTACTTC. Its translation: CASSVVDGPYEQYF.

The chain combines TRBV27 with TRBJ1-6; no reliable D call. V was clipped by 7 bases and J by 7 bases, with 11 bases between them. CDR1 is MNHEY, CDR2 SMNVEV, per germline (reference sequence). This CDR3 comprises 13 residues. Here the CDR3 DNA reads TGTGCCAGCACCTCTTTCGGGAATTCACCCCTCCACTTT. It encodes CASTSFGNSPLHF.